The entry that follows covers one TCR beta chain sequence. Between the trimmed V and J ends, which lost 7 bases and 2 bases, there was a span of 12 bases. CDR1 and CDR2 from the germline V gene are SGDLS and YYNGEE. CDR3 length: 14 amino acids. The data were taken from a study of blood T cell repertoires in COVID-19. Across the study: COVID-19 samples from acute and convalescent phases originated in the United States, Italy and Spain.

Clones were sequenced by immunoSEQ multiplex PCR, and TCRdb holds only the in-frame ones, with some missing. The data hold approximately 110,000 clones, with roughly 85% observed a single time. The specimen sequenced was peripheral blood. The sequence derives from a man aged 45-60 years with acute or convalescent COVID-19. The chain combines TRBV9 with TRBJ2-2; D remains ambiguous. CDR3 in DNA: TGTGCCAGCGATTTTGGGCAAAACACCGGGGAGCTGTTTTTT. Amino acid sequence: CASDFGQNTGELFF.